This T cell receptor beta chain was retrieved from a study of T cell responses to AZD1222 COVID-19 vaccine. Study-level points and caveats: Vaccine-associated CD4 TCRs ranged over spike, dominating at 160-218 and 743-854. Among the donors, most were white British and more were female, and clonal diversity was possibly underestimated. The study identified only six AZD1222 recipients as seropositive at baseline.

Sequenced by immunoSEQ multiplex PCR; TCRdb stores in-frame clones only, minus some. The sample consists of about 81,000 clones, approximately 90% of them appearing once. Pooling was applied to second doses at about 4 or about 12 weeks. As concerns this clone: Its antigen is still unknown.

The CDR3 runs 15 residues. After removal of 5 bases from V and 7 bases from J, the junction contained 7 bases not matched to a gene. Germline assignment: CDR1 SGHTA and CDR2 FQGTGA. The sequencing used peripheral blood, collected 28 days after the second AZD1222 dose. This TCR was sampled from an adult who received the AZD1222 COVID-19 vaccine. The chain employs TRBV7-3 and TRBJ2-1; 11 bases match TRBD2. This chain's CDR3 is CASSPDPSGRNEQFF. In DNA, the CDR3 is TGTGCCAGCAGCCCAGACCCTAGCGGGAGGAATGAGCAGTTCTTC.